This TCR beta chain was sequenced during a study of CD8+ T cells in alopecia areata. Sequencing relied on a cDNA template that was reverse transcribed from extracted RNA. Assay used: immunoSEQ multiplex PCR; TCRdb lists only in-frame clones, some missing. The table has some 180,000 clones, 45% to 60% seen once. Study-wide findings and caveats: Tofacitinib delivered significant drops in scalp clonality and in expanded CD8+ clones among the top 100. Many expanded lesional clones persisted in scalp and blood during tofacitinib.

Regarding this clone: The target antigen is unknown.

Described treatment: oral pan-JAK inhibitor, 5-10 mg twice daily. Germline assignment: CDR1 PRHDT and CDR2 FYEKMQ (reference sequence). Losses at the gene ends were 3 bases for V and 2 bases for J; bases not matched to a gene: 6. The CDR3 is made up of 16 amino acids. The chain carries TRBV13 and TRBJ2-7, with TRBD2 matching over 11 bases. The specimen comprised CD8+ T cells sorted from blood, sampled around week 53, from a patient treated with tofacitinib. The sequence was obtained from a human donor with alopecia areata. The CDR3 DNA sequence: TGTGCCAGCAGCTTTTATAGCGGGGGGGCGGCCTACGAGCAGTACTTC. Its translation is CASSFYSGGAAYEQYF.